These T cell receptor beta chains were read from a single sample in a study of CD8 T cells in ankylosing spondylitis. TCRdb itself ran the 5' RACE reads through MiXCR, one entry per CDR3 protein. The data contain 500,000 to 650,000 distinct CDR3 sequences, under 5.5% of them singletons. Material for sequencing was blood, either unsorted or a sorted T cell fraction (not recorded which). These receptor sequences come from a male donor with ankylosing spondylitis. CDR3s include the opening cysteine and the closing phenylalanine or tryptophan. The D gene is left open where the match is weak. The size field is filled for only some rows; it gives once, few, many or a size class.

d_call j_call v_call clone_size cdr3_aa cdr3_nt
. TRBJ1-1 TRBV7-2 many CASSSGGGRKAEAFF TGTGCCAGCAGCTCCGGGGGGGGGCGGAAAGCTGAAGCTTTCTTT
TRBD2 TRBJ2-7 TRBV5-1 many CASSAQASGWYEQYF TGCGCCAGCAGCGCCCAGGCTAGCGGGTGGTACGAGCAGTACTTC
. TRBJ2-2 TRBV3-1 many CASSQDGGWGSGGELFF TGTGCCAGCAGCCAAGATGGAGGATGGGGGTCTGGCGGGGAGCTGTTTTTT
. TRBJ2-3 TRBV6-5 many CASSFSSVSHTQYF TGTGCCAGCAGTTTTTCTAGCGTGTCACATACGCAGTATTTT
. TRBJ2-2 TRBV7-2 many CASSLAGYYTGELFF TGTGCCAGCAGCTTAGCGGGTTATTACACCGGGGAGCTGTTTTTT
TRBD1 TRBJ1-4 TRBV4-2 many CASSQEGQVDEKLFF TGTGCCAGCAGCCAAGAAGGACAGGTGGACGAAAAACTGTTTTTT
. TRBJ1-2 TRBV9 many CASSVDSYGYTF TGTGCCAGCAGCGTAGACAGCTATGGCTACACCTTC
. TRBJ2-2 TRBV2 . CASTPGTTGELFF TGTGCCAGCACGCCGGGAACCACCGGGGAGCTGTTTTTT
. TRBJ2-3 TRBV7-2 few CASSLVGATGTQYF TGTGCCAGCAGCTTAGTCGGCGCCACCGGGACGCAGTATTTT
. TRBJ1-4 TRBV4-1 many CASSQATVTTNEKLFF TGCGCCAGCAGCCAAGCGACAGTGACAACTAATGAAAAACTGTTTTTT
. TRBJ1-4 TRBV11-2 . CASSLAGGAGEKLFF TGTGCCAGCAGCTTAGCCGGGGGCGCCGGTGAAAAACTGTTTTTT
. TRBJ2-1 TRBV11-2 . CASGATTWGNEQFF TGTGCCAGCGGGGCTACAACGTGGGGCAATGAGCAGTTCTTC
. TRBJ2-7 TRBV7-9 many CASSLPAETYEQYF TGTGCCAGCAGCTTACCGGCAGAGACCTACGAGCAGTACTTC
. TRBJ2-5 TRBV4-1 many CASSQDLAAGQETQYF TGCGCCAGCAGCCAGGACTTGGCGGCTGGGCAAGAGACCCAGTACTTC
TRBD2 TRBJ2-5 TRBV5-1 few CASSLFTSGQETQYF TGCGCCAGCAGCTTGTTCACTAGCGGACAAGAGACCCAGTACTTC
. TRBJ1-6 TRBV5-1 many CASSATGNSPLHF TGCGCCAGCAGCGCTACAGGGAATTCACCCCTCCACTTT
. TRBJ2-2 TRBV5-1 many CASSGRANTGELFF TGCGCCAGCAGCGGCAGGGCCAACACCGGGGAGCTGTTTTTT
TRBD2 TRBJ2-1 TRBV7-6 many CASSLRPSGGTYNEQFF TGTGCCAGCAGCCTTCGACCTAGCGGGGGGACCTACAATGAGCAGTTCTTC
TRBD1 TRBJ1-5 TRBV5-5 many CASSPTGSGNQPQHF TGTGCCAGCAGCCCGACAGGGTCGGGCAATCAGCCCCAGCATTTT
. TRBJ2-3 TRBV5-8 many CASSLGLGPSTDTQYF TGTGCCAGCAGCTTGGGGCTGGGCCCTAGCACAGATACGCAGTATTTT
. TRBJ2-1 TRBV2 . CASSEEDSARSCF TGTGCCAGCAGTGAAGAAGATAGCGCCAGAAGCTGTTTC
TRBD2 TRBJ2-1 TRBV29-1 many CSTVAASGRNEQFF TGCAGCACCGTCGCGGCTAGCGGGAGGAATGAGCAGTTCTTC
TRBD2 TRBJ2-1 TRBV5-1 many CASSLDGGRYNEQFF TGCGCCAGCAGCCTGGACGGCGGGAGGTACAATGAGCAGTTCTTC
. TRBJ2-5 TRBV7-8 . CASTASTGDQETQYF TGTGCCAGCACCGCGTCCACCGGGGACCAAGAGACCCAGTACTTC